What follows is one T cell receptor (beta chain) and its context. The V and J ends lost 2 bases and 4 bases respectively, with 12 bases between them. Germline V gene sequence: CDR1 MDHEN, CDR2 SYDVKM. This CDR3 comprises 15 residues. This sample is drawn from a study of shared clonotypes between healthy human individuals. On ten immunoSEQ deep assay plates, unsorted PBMC DNA was sequenced. Per the original methods: With immunoSEQ giving junction-only sequences and no quality scores, filtering differed. Data came from immunoSEQ multiplex PCR; TCRdb stores just in-frame clones and leaves some out. That table furnishes V, J and clone size, whereas the DNA furnished D and trimming. This sample has around 95,000 clones, with around half found just once.

The J gene is TRBJ1-3, the V gene TRBV28; D may be TRBD1 (5 bases). Sequenced material: PBMCs. This TCR came from a woman aged 40 to 49 in good health. Some clones in this sample may be carry-over from other donors' samples. The CDR3 reads CASSLVQGEGNTIYF. CDR3 bases: TGTGCCAGCAGTTTAGTTCAGGGTGAAGGAAACACCATATATTTT.